These 11 T cell receptor beta chains originate from one sample sequenced in a study of OX40 agonist ivuxolimab in advanced cancers. The assay was immunoSEQ multiplex PCR, and TCRdb's table has in-frame clones only and misses some. The table has around 94,000 clones, 87% seen once. This specimen consisted of CD4+ or CD8+ T cells sorted from blood, obtained in a trial of the OX40 agonist ivuxolimab. The receptors were sampled from an adult with an advanced solid tumor such as melanoma, head and neck, liver or kidney cancer.

The rearrangement uses TRBV5-1 and TRBJ2-1, with TRBD2 matching 8 bases. The CDR3 is 16 residues long. J gave up 6 bases and V 1 base, and 9 bases lay outside the gene matches. CDR1 SGHRS and CDR2 YFSETQ come from the germline V gene. The CDR3 DNA sequence: TGCGCCAGCAGCTTGTGGGCGGGGGGCACAAGCAATGAGCAGTTCTTC. Its protein product is CASSLWAGGTSNEQFF. Supplemented by reference TRBV5-1 and TRBJ2-1, the full variable domain reads KAGVTQTPRYLIKTRGQQVTLSCSPISGHRSVSWYQQTPGQGLQFLFEYFSETQRNKGNFPGRFSGRQFSNSRSEMNVSTLELGDSALYLCASSLWAGGTSNEQFFGPGTRLTVL.

This chain connects TRBV30 to TRBJ1-2; 7 bases match TRBD1. Germline CDR1 reads GTSNPN; CDR2 reads SVGIG (reference sequence). The J segment lost 6 bases and the V segment lost 2 bases, leaving 6 bases of the junction unmatched. CDR3 length equals 13 residues. The DNA of the CDR3 is TGTGCCTGGAGTCAGGGCAGGGGGAATGGCTACACCTTC. Its protein product is CAWSQGRGNGYTF. Full variable domain (rest looked up from reference TRBV30 and TRBJ1-2): SQTIHQWPATLVQPVGSPLSLECTVEGTSNPNLYWYRQAAGRGLQLLFYSVGIGQISSEVPQNLSASRPQDRQFILSSKKLLLSDSGFYLCAWSQGRGNGYTFGSGTRLTVV.

The chain couples TRBV29-1 to TRBJ2-5; 9 bases are shared with TRBD2. Germline V CDR1 and CDR2: SQVTM, ANQGSEA. The CDR3 covers 13 residues. The J segment lost 5 bases and the V segment lost 4 bases, leaving 5 bases of the junction unmatched. CDR3 sequence (DNA): TGCAGCGTTGGCGGGGGGGCGGGGGAGACCCAGTACTTC. This translates into CSVGGGAGETQYF.

The chain recombines TRBV19 with TRBJ2-7; D is ambiguous. This CDR3 comprises 15 residues. The germline gives CDR1 LNHDA, CDR2 SQIVND (reference sequence). V lost 6 bases, J lost 3 bases, and 18 bases lay in between. The CDR3 DNA reads TGTGCCAGTAGCCTCGGGCCCACGGCGGTCTACGAGCAGTACTTC. Translation gives CASSLGPTAVYEQYF.

V and J are TRBV5-5 and TRBJ1-3; unclear D gene. In germline, CDR1 is SGHKS, CDR2 YYEKEE (reference sequence). Trimming cost V 0 bases and J 3 bases, with 7 bases left between them. The CDR3 length is 14 residues. The CDR3 region is CASSLGVHGNTIYF. CDR3 sequence (DNA): TGTGCCAGCAGCTTGGGGGTTCATGGAAACACCATATATTTT.

The sample holds one count of this clone. V gene TRBV10-1 combines with J gene TRBJ2-7; D unclear. This CDR3 region has 13 residues. From germline, CDR1 is WNHNN and CDR2 SYGVQD (reference sequence). Trimming took off 2 bases at V and 0 bases at J, with 5 bases between the two ends. CDR3 DNA sequence: TGCGCCAGCAGTGAGCGAACCTCCTACGAGCAGTACTTC. Translating gives CASSERTSYEQYF.

The chain joins TRBV6-1 to TRBJ2-2, with D perhaps matching TRBD1 (6 bases). V was shortened by 10 bases and J by 5 bases, with 17 bases between the two germline ends. This CDR3 comprises 14 residues. Per the germline V gene, CDR1 is MNHNS and CDR2 is SASEGT. Written as DNA, the CDR3 is TGTGCCACGTACCGACAGGATAAAACCGGGGAGCTGTTTTTT. As protein: CATYRQDKTGELFF.

The chain links TRBV6-6 to TRBJ1-1; D remains unclear. CDR3 length: 16 residues. Germline CDR1 reads MNHNY; CDR2 reads SVGAGI (reference sequence). Trimming took off 0 bases at V and 0 bases at J, with 11 bases between the two ends. DNA for the CDR3: TGTGCCAGCAGTTACTCGTTGGGAGGGATGAACACTGAAGCTTTCTTT. Translation: CASSYSLGGMNTEAFF.

The chain links TRBV11-3 to TRBJ1-1, with D unresolved. The germline gives CDR1 SGHNT, CDR2 YENEEA. CDR3 length equals 13 residues. V was cut by 2 bases and J by 2 bases, with 6 bases left in between. The CDR3 protein is CASSLTRNTEAFF. CDR3 sequence (DNA): TGTGCCAGCAGCTTAACCCGAAACACTGAAGCTTTCTTT.

This chain links TRBV6-5 with TRBJ2-1; the D is unclear. The CDR3 is 16 amino acids. From germline, CDR1 is MNHEY and CDR2 SVGAGI. The ends were cut back, 0 bases at V and 2 bases at J, with 11 bases in the middle. The CDR3 coding sequence is TGTGCCAGCAGTTACTCTAAAGTACTTGCCTACAATGAGCAGTTCTTC. The encoded protein is CASSYSKVLAYNEQFF.

V is TRBV14 and J is TRBJ2-1; possible D gene TRBD1, 5 bases. The CDR3 extends over 15 amino acids. V shed 1 base and J shed 8 bases, with 15 bases lying between them. Germline V gene sequence: CDR1 SGHDN, CDR2 FVKESK. This chain's CDR3 is CASSQGLGLGDEQFF. In DNA form, the CDR3 reads TGTGCCAGCAGCCAAGGTTTAGGTTTAGGGGATGAGCAGTTCTTC. The full variable domain, with the rest looked up from reference TRBV14 and TRBJ2-1, is EAGVTQFPSHSVIEKGQTVTLRCDPISGHDNLYWYRRVMGKEIKFLLHFVKESKQDESGMPNNRFLAERTGGTYSTLKVQPAELEDSGVYFCASSQGLGLGDEQFFGPGTRLTVL.